This is a list of T cell receptor beta chains from one sample in a study of beta chain features in type 1 diabetes. The table came from immunoSEQ multiplex PCR; TCRdb's copy has only in-frame clones and leaves some out. The sample records 500,000 to 700,000 clones, roughly 15% being singletons. Sequencing was performed on naive CD4+ T cells from blood. The receptors shown here come from a man aged 18 to 29 in good health. Both conserved end residues are part of each CDR3. Each record gives: J gene, D gene, clone size, V gene, CDR3 DNA, CDR3 protein. D genes are given only for firm matches. The size entry is marked missing in some rows and otherwise reads once, few, many or a size class.

J: TRBJ2-7; D: TRBD2; size: few; V: TRBV7-2; DNA: TGTGCCAGCAGCTTAGGCCGGCTAGCGGTGGAGCAGTACTTC; CDR3: CASSLGRLAVEQYF
J: TRBJ1-2; D: -; size: -; V: TRBV30; DNA: TGTGCCTGGACAGCCGTTAACTATGGCTACACCTTC; CDR3: CAWTAVNYGYTF
J: TRBJ2-1; D: -; size: few; V: TRBV4-3; DNA: TGCGCCAGCAGCCGCGAAACCCGGGTGAATGAGCAGTTCTTC; CDR3: CASSRETRVNEQFF
J: TRBJ2-5; D: TRBD1; size: -; V: TRBV10-3; DNA: TGTGCCATCAACAACAGGGGGCAAGAGACCCAGTACTTC; CDR3: CAINNRGQETQYF
J: TRBJ2-1; D: -; size: few; V: TRBV5-1; DNA: TGCGCCAGCAGCCAAGCTACACGTCGGCAGGGGCAGTTCTTC; CDR3: CASSQATRRQGQFF
J: TRBJ2-1; D: TRBD2; size: -; V: TRBV5-4; DNA: TGTGCCAGCAGCTTAGGGTCCAGCGGGACCCTCCACGTCGATGAGCAGTTCTTC; CDR3: CASSLGSSGTLHVDEQFF
J: TRBJ1-1; D: TRBD1; size: few; V: TRBV9; DNA: TGTGCCAGCAGCAAAGGGACAGGGATGAACACTGAAGCTTTCTTT; CDR3: CASSKGTGMNTEAFF
J: TRBJ2-3; D: -; size: few; V: TRBV7-2; DNA: TGTGCCAGCAGCTTCCACAACACAGATACGCAGTATTTT; CDR3: CASSFHNTDTQYF
J: TRBJ1-2; D: -; size: -; V: TRBV7-8; DNA: TGTGCCAGCAGCTTAGCCTCCTCCTATGGCTACACCTTC; CDR3: CASSLASSYGYTF
J: TRBJ1-2; D: TRBD1; size: -; V: TRBV5-1; DNA: TGCGCCAGCAGCCCCATCCCGGGACAGGCCTATGGCTACACCTTC; CDR3: CASSPIPGQAYGYTF
J: TRBJ2-5; D: TRBD1; size: -; V: TRBV11-2; DNA: TGTGCCACCTCGACAGGGCTACAAGAGACCCAGTACTTC; CDR3: CATSTGLQETQYF
J: TRBJ2-3; D: -; size: few; V: TRBV18; DNA: TGTGCCAGCTCACCAGTCCAGGCTGGCGATACGCAGTATTTT; CDR3: CASSPVQAGDTQYF
J: TRBJ2-5; D: -; size: -; V: TRBV15; DNA: TGTGCCACCAGCAGAGATCGTGGGGCGGTGAGGGAGACCCAGTACTTC; CDR3: CATSRDRGAVRETQYF
J: TRBJ1-1; D: -; size: -; V: TRBV6-5; DNA: TGTGCCAGCAGTAGGGGACAAGGGGAAGCTTTCTTT; CDR3: CASSRGQGEAFF
J: TRBJ2-1; D: -; size: few; V: TRBV5-1; DNA: TGCGCCAGCGGCCGGGACGGGTTCATGGATGAGCAGTTCTTC; CDR3: CASGRDGFMDEQFF
J: TRBJ1-2; D: -; size: -; V: TRBV7-6; DNA: TGTGCCAGCAGCTTACCGGGAAACTATGGCTACACCTTC; CDR3: CASSLPGNYGYTF
J: TRBJ1-6; D: -; size: -; V: TRBV9; DNA: TGTGCCAGCAGCGTAAGTGGCACGGGTAATTCACCCCTCCACTTT; CDR3: CASSVSGTGNSPLHF
J: TRBJ2-7; D: TRBD1; size: -; V: TRBV29-1; DNA: TGCAGCGTTGTAGGGACAGGATCCTACGAGCAGTACTTC; CDR3: CSVVGTGSYEQYF
J: TRBJ2-7; D: -; size: few; V: TRBV7-2; DNA: TGTGCCAGCAGCCTCCTAGAAACCTACGAGCAGTACTTC; CDR3: CASSLLETYEQYF
J: TRBJ1-1; D: -; size: -; V: TRBV10-3; DNA: TGTGCCATCAGTGAGTCGGGACCCCTTGAGTGGAGCGCTGAAGCTTTCTTT; CDR3: CAISESGPLEWSAEAFF
J: TRBJ2-2; D: -; size: -; V: TRBV5-1; DNA: TGCGCCAGCAGCTTGACCGGTCCCCGGGACGCAAGCACCGGGGAGCTGTTTTTT; CDR3: CASSLTGPRDASTGELFF
J: TRBJ1-2; D: TRBD1; size: -; V: TRBV15; DNA: TGTGCCACCAGCAGAGATCTGACAGGGGGCGTACGGGACTATGGCTACACCTTC; CDR3: CATSRDLTGGVRDYGYTF
J: TRBJ2-5; D: -; size: few; V: TRBV9; DNA: TGTGCCAGCAGCGTAGTTGGGGGGACTTTCCAAGAGACCCAGTACTTC; CDR3: CASSVVGGTFQETQYF
J: TRBJ1-1; D: TRBD1; size: few; V: TRBV6-1; DNA: TGTGCCAGCAGTGCGACAGGGGAGGACACTGAAGCTTTCTTT; CDR3: CASSATGEDTEAFF
J: TRBJ1-2; D: -; size: -; V: TRBV10-2; DNA: TGCGCCAGCCGAGGACAGTACTATGGCTACACCTTC; CDR3: CASRGQYYGYTF